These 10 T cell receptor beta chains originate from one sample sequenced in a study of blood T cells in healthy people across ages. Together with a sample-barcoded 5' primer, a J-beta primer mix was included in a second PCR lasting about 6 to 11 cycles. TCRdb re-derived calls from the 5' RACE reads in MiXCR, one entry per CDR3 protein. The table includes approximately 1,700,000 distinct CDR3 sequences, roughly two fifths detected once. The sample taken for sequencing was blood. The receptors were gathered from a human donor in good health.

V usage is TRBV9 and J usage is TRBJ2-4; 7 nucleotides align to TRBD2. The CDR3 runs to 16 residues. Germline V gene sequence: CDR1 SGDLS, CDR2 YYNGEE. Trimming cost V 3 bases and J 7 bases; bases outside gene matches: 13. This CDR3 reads CASSGAGMGGFNIQYF. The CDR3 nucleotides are TGTGCCAGCAGCGGCGCTGGGATGGGGGGGTTTAACATTCAGTACTTC. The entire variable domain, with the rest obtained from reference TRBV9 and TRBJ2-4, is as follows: DSGVTQTPKHLITATGQRVTLRCSPRSGDLSVYWYQQSLDQGLQFLIQYYNGEERAKGNILERFSAQQFPDLHSELNLSSLELGDSALYFCASSGAGMGGFNIQYFGAGTRLSVL.

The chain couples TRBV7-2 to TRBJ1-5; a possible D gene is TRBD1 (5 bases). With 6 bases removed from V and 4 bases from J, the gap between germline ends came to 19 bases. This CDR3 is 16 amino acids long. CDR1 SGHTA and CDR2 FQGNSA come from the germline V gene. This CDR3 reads CASSQNGGTTNQPQHF. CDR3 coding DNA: TGTGCCAGCAGTCAGAACGGGGGGACGACAAATCAGCCCCAGCATTTT.

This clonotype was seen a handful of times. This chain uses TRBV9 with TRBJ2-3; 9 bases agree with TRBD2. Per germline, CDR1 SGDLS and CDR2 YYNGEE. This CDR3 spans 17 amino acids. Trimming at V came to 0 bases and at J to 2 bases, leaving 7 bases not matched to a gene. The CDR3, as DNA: TGTGCCAGCAGCGTAGGCGGTAGCGGGGGAATCACAGATACGCAGTATTTT. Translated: CASSVGGSGGITDTQYF. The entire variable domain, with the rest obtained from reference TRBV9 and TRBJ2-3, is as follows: DSGVTQTPKHLITATGQRVTLRCSPRSGDLSVYWYQQSLDQGLQFLIQYYNGEERAKGNILERFSAQQFPDLHSELNLSSLELGDSALYFCASSVGGSGGITDTQYFGPGTRLTVL.

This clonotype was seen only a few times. CDR3 nucleotide sequence: TGTGCCAGCCGGTCTCTGAATGAAAAACTGTTTTTT. This encodes CASRSLNEKLFF. The gene calls are TRBV3-1 and TRBJ1-4; D remains ambiguous. The CDR3 runs 12 residues. CDR1 is LGHDT and CDR2 is YNNKEL in the germline V gene (reference sequence). Trimming took 8 bases from V and 5 from J, leaving 9 bases between them.

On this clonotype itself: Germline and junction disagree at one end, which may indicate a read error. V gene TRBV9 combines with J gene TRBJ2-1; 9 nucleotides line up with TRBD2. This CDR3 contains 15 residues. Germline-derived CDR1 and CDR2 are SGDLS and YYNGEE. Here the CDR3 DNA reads TGTGTCAGCAGCGTAGCGGGGGCGGAAATGAATGAGCAGTTCTTC. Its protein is CVSSVAGAEMNEQFF.

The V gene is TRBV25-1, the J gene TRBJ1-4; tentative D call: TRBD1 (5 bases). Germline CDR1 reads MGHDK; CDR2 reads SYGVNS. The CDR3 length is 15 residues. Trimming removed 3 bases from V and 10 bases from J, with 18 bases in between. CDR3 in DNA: TGTGCCAGCAGTGATGCAGGGACCCAGTGGAGAAAACTGTTTTTT. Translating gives CASSDAGTQWRKLFF. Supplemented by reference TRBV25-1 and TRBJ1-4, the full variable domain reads EADIYQTPRYLVIGTGKKITLECSQTMGHDKMYWYQQDPGMELHLIHYSYGVNSTEKGDLSSESTVSRIRTEHFPLTLESARPSHTSQYLCASSDAGTQWRKLFFGSGTQLSVL.

The CDR3 DNA sequence: TGTGCCAGCAGCTACTGGACAGGGAACCACGAGCAGTACTTC. Translation: CASSYWTGNHEQYF. This chain connects TRBV11-3 to TRBJ2-7; 8 nucleotides line up with TRBD1. The CDR3 is 14 residues long. With V trimmed by 4 bases and J by 5 bases, 7 bases remained unmatched. In germline, CDR1 is SGHNT, CDR2 YENEEA.

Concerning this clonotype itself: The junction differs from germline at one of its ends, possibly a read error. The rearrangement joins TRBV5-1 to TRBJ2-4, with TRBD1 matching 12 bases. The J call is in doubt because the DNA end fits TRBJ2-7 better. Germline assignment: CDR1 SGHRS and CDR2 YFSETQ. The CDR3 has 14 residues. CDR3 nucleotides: TGTGCCAGCAGCTCCCGGGACAGGGGGCTCGAGCAGTACTTC. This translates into CASSSRDRGLEQYF.

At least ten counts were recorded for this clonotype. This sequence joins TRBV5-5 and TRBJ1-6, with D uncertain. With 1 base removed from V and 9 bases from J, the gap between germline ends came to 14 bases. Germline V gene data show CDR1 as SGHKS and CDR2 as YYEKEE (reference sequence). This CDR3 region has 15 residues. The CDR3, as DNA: TGTGCCAGCAGCTTGACGTCGCAACAGCCTTCACCCCTCCACTTT. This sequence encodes CASSLTSQQPSPLHF. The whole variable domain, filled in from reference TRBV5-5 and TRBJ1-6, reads DAGVTQSPTHLIKTRGQQVTLRCSPISGHKSVSWYQQVLGQGPQFIFQYYEKEERGRGNFPDRFSARQFPNYSSELNVNALLLGDSALYLCASSLTSQQPSPLHFGNGTRLTVT.

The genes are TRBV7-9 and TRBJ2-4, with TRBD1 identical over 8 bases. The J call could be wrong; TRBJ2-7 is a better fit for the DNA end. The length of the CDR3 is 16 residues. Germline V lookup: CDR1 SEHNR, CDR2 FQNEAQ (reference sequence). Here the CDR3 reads CASSPPEGDRNYEQYF. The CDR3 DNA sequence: TGTGCCAGCAGCCCTCCGGAGGGGGACAGGAACTACGAGCAGTACTTC.